The present T cell receptor beta chain was sequenced within a study of cytomegalovirus exposure and HLA in healthy donors. The overall study: HLA-typed donors were the source of 83 million or so unique TCRs, which an early data release held. Notes on the study in general: Rarity held for most TCR sequences, but there were some public TCRs that occurred in many donors.

PCR employed 60 Vbeta and 13 Jbeta primers. Sequencing was performed with immunoSEQ multiplex PCR; in TCRdb, only in-frame clones are kept and a portion is missing. This sample has around 160,000 clones, with over 80% found just once. V gave up 4 bases and J gave up 7 bases, with 14 bases separating them. CDR3 size: 13 residues. CDR1 LGHNT and CDR2 FRNRAP come from the germline V gene. Concerning this clone: What it binds is not known.

V gene TRBV12-5 combines with J gene TRBJ2-7; D is perhaps TRBD1 (6 bases). Material for sequencing was PBMCs. This sequence originates from a young woman in good health and CMV-seronegative. This CDR3 reads CASGWDIQGEQYF. The CDR3 coding sequence is TGTGCTAGTGGTTGGGACATCCAAGGGGAGCAGTACTTC.